This T cell receptor (beta chain) was recovered during a study of metastatic and nonmetastatic thyroid tumors (TCRdb year 2020). Concerning the study at large: Repertoires from peripheral blood and from tumor or nodule tissue samples of malignant and benign thyroid patients were compared.

The germline V gene supplies CDR1 KGHSH and CDR2 LQKENI. Inclusive of the bounding cysteine and phenylalanine, the CDR3 is 17 residues long. Solely the CDR3 DNA is kept, with 51 bases framed from the first base. V gives up 0 bases and J gives up 4 bases, and the segment between their germline ends measures 17 bases. Here is what the overall study found, with its caveats: In both blood and tumor samples, malignant tumors were reported to have significantly higher TCR beta diversity than benign nodules.

The library was obtained by PCR. Reads for this sample came from an Illumina HiSeq 4000. High-throughput sequencing was used to profile the CDR3 region of the TCR beta-chain in every patient. On the study's bioinformatics: CDR3 differences across clinicopathological groups were used to build a classifier for discriminating distant-metastatic papillary thyroid cancer patients. The Shannon index was used to assess repertoire diversity, and the Morisita-Horn index was used to assess tumor-blood repertoire similarity. TCRdb's own reprocessing of the public reads used fastp at Q25 and MiXCR and kept productive beta chains. The authors' filters were not applied to this entry. The sample profile shows 25,000 to 30,000 clones; under 20% of them were found once. About 4.8% of the sample is in the top ten clones. Before undergoing thyroid surgery, none of the patients had been given any kind of treatment. The study retrospectively analysed patient clinical samples collected from about 2012 to 2018 using T-cell receptor beta sequencing.

Turning to this clone: What antigen it recognizes has not been identified. It has no much larger one-base neighbor in the sample; base qualities were not kept.

The source material was blood. This clonotype was sampled from a female donor with papillary thyroid cancer or a benign thyroid nodule (not recorded which). Some clones in this sample may be carry-over from other donors' samples. This chain joins TRBV18 to TRBJ2-3, and possibly TRBD2, on 5 matching bases. The sequenced DNA is TGTGCCAGCTCACCACCGCGTCTCGGGGTGGTCGCAGATACGCAGTATTTT. It is translated as CASSPPRLGVVADTQYF.